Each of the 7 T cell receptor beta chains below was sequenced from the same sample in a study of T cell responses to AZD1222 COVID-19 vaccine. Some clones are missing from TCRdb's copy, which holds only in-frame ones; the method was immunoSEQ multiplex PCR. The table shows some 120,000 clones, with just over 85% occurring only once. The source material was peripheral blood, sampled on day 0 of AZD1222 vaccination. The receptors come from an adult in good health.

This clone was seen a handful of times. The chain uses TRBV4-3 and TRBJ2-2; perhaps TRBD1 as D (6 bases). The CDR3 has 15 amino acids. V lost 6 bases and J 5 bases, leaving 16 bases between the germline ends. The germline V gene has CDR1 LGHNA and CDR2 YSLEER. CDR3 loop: CASSSMAGETGELFF. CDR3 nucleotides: TGCGCCAGCAGTTCGATGGCAGGGGAGACCGGGGAGCTGTTTTTT.

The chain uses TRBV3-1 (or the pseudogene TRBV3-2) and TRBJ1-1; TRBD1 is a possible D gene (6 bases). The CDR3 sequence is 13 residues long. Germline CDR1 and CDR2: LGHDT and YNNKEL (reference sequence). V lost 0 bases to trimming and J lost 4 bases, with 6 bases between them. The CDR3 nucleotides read TGTGCCAGCAGCCAAGAAGGGGGCACTGAAGCTTTCTTT. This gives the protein CASSQEGGTEAFF.

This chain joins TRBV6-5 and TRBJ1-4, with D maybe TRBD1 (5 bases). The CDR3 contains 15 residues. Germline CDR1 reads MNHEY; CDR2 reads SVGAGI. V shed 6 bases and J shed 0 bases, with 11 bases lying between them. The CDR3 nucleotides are TGTGCCAGCAGGATGGGACCGGCAACTAATGAAAAACTGTTTTTT. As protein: CASRMGPATNEKLFF.

CDR3 DNA sequence: TGTGCCAGCAGCCGGGGGGGCGTTTTATCCGAGCAGTACTTC. Protein: CASSRGGVLSEQYF. This chain joins TRBV28 and TRBJ2-7, with 8 bases identical to TRBD2. V was pared by 6 bases and J by 6 bases, with 10 bases of the junction left unmatched. CDR1 is MDHEN and CDR2 is SYDVKM in the germline V gene. This CDR3 contains 14 residues.

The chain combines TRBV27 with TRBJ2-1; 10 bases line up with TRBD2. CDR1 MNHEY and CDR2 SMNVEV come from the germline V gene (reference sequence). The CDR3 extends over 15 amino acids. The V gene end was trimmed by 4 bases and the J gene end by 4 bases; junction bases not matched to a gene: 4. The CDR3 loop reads CASSYLAGVYNEQFF. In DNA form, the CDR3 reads TGTGCCAGCAGTTACCTAGCGGGAGTGTACAATGAGCAGTTCTTC.

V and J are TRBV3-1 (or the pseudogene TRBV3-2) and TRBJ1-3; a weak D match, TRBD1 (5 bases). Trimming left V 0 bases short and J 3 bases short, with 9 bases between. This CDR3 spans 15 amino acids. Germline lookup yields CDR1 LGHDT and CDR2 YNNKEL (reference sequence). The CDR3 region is CASSQDSGFGNTIYF. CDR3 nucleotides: TGTGCCAGCAGCCAAGACTCAGGGTTTGGAAACACCATATATTTT.

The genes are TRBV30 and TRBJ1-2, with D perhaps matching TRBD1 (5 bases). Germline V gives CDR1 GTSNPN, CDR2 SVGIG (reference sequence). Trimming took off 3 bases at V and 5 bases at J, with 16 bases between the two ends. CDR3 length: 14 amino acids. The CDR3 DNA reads TGTGCCTGGAGCGGGGACGGGGGAGGATATGGCTACACCTTC. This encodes CAWSGDGGGYGYTF.